This record looks at one T cell receptor beta chain sequence and its context. Its antigen remains unidentified. Sequencing was performed with immunoSEQ multiplex PCR; in TCRdb, only in-frame clones are kept and a portion is missing. The sample consists of some 91,000 clones, around 90% of them appearing once. Germline-derived CDR1 and CDR2 are KGHSH and LQKENI. The CDR3 is 14 residues long. V lost 6 bases, J lost 0 bases, and 11 bases lay in between. The data were taken from a study of T cell responses to AZD1222 COVID-19 vaccine. Broader study findings: Receipt of two AZD1222 doses was followed by a rise in Spike-specific TCR breadth and depth. There were mostly white British donors and more females than males, and clonal diversity was possibly underestimated. The number of AZD1222 recipients seropositive at baseline was only 6 or 7.

The receptor was derived from an adult in good health. The sample consisted of peripheral blood, taken on day 0 of AZD1222 vaccination. The J gene is TRBJ1-1, the V gene TRBV18, with a possible D match to TRBD1 (5 bases). As DNA, the CDR3 is TGTGCCAGCTCCCGACAGTCTTTGAACACTGAAGCTTTCTTT. Translating it yields CASSRQSLNTEAFF.